Below are 32 T cell receptor beta chains sequenced from a single sample in a study of T cells in Graves' hyperthyroidism and ophthalmopathy. Regions amplified from RNA transcripts were the TCR beta CDR3 regions. RT-PCR in the first round (using the HTBI primer set) targeted the TCR CDR3. MiXCR was run by TCRdb on the multiplex PCR reads, yielding one entry per CDR3 protein. This sample carries a few hundred thousand distinct CDR3 sequences, about 45% of them seen once, and the ten largest clones take about two fifths. The specimen was peripheral blood or thyroid tissue (not recorded which). The receptor set was obtained from an adult woman with Graves' disease, either hyperthyroidism or ophthalmopathy (not recorded which).

This clonotype was seen repeatedly, ten times or more. The DNA of the CDR3 is TGTGCCAGCAGCCCGAGACAGGGATTATTCTATGGCTACACCTTC. It translates to CASSPRQGLFYGYTF. The J gene is TRBJ1-2, the V gene TRBV11-2; 7 bases fit TRBD1. This CDR3 spans 15 amino acids. Losses at the gene ends were 5 bases for V and 4 bases for J; bases not matched to a gene: 10. Germline V gene lookup returns CDR1 SGHAT and CDR2 FQNNGV.

The chain has TRBV6-6 and TRBJ1-5, with 10 bases that match TRBD1. With V trimmed by 5 bases and J by 4 bases, 11 bases remained unmatched. The V gene's germline CDR1 is MNHNY and CDR2 SVGAGI (reference sequence). CDR3 size: 17 residues. This CDR3 is CASSLRQGAIGNQPQHF. The CDR3 DNA reads as TGTGCCAGCAGTCTCCGACAGGGGGCTATTGGTAATCAGCCCCAGCATTTT.

V usage is TRBV9 and J usage is TRBJ2-5; perhaps TRBD2 as D (6 bases). There are 15 residues in the CDR3. Trimming cost V 3 bases and J 4 bases, with 16 bases left between them. Germline V lookup: CDR1 SGDLS, CDR2 YYNGEE. CDR3 bases: TGTGCCAGCAGCGACAACGTAGCGGACGGAGAGACCCAGTACTTC. It yields the protein CASSDNVADGETQYF.

This clonotype was seen a single time. The V call is TRBV7-2, the J call TRBJ2-1; 11 nucleotides agree with TRBD1. J gave up 8 bases and V 5 bases, and 5 bases lay outside the gene matches. The length of the CDR3 is 14 residues. Germline CDR1 SGHTA, CDR2 FQGNSA. As DNA, the CDR3 is TGTGCCAGCAGCGCTCGGACAGGGGGCTATGAGCAGTTCTTC. Translating gives CASSARTGGYEQFF.

This chain links TRBV28 with TRBJ2-7; maybe TRBD1 (7 bases). CDR3 length: 13 amino acids. Trimming left V 8 bases short and J 4 bases short, with 15 bases between. The germline V gene encodes CDR1 MDHEN and CDR2 SYDVKM. This CDR3 is CASGGTAFYEQYF. CDR3 coding DNA: TGTGCCAGCGGCGGGACAGCCTTTTACGAGCAGTACTTC.

This clonotype showed up just once. A much more abundant neighbour one base away suggests this may be a read error. The J gene is TRBJ1-6, the V gene TRBV24-1; the match to TRBD1 covers 10 bases. CDR3 length equals 14 residues. V lost 7 bases and J lost 10; bases outside the gene matches: 6. Germline CDR1 reads KGHDR; CDR2 reads SFDVKD. As DNA, the CDR3 is TGTGCCACCAGGGGACAGGGGACTCCCTCACCCCTCCACTTT. This translates into CATRGQGTPSPLHF.

This chain links TRBV12-3 or TRBV12-4 with TRBJ2-5; 8 positions agree with TRBD1. J lost 9 bases, V lost 3 bases, and 0 bases had no gene match. The CDR3 loop spans 11 amino acids. As DNA, the CDR3 is TGTGCCAGCAGTTTCAGGGGGCCCCAGTACTTC. Its translation is CASSFRGPQYF.

The rearrangement uses TRBV29-1 and TRBJ2-3; maybe TRBD2 (6 bases). This CDR3 comprises 15 residues. Germline V gene sequence: CDR1 SQVTM, CDR2 ANQGSEA. V was trimmed by 4 bases and J by 0 bases, leaving 14 bases between them. CDR3: CSVAYGGRSTDTQYF. The CDR3 nucleotides are TGCAGCGTTGCGTATGGAGGGAGGAGCACAGATACGCAGTATTTT.

The gene calls are TRBV29-1 and TRBJ2-3, with D maybe TRBD2 (6 bases). Between the trimmed V and J ends, which lost 8 bases and 1 base, there was a span of 16 bases. Per germline, CDR1 SQVTM and CDR2 ANQGSEA. CDR3 length equals 14 residues. CDR3: CSLPGEVCTDTQYF. In DNA form, the CDR3 reads TGCAGCCTACCGGGGGAGGTGTGCACAGATACGCAGTATTTT.

The chain joins TRBV7-3 to TRBJ1-5; D gene uncertain. Per the germline V gene, CDR1 is SGHTA and CDR2 is FQGTGA. V gave up 5 bases and J gave up 11 bases, with 19 bases separating them. This CDR3 comprises 14 residues. CDR3: CASSPTGLQETQHF. The CDR3 DNA sequence: TGTGCCAGCAGCCCTACTGGACTACAAGAGACCCAGCATTTT.

In its sample, this clonotype was seen a few times. The chain links TRBV12-3 or TRBV12-4 to TRBJ1-2; no definite D call. The CDR3 contains 13 residues. Trimming took off 6 bases at V and 8 bases at J, with 16 bases between the two ends. CDR3 region: CASSRDGRRGYTF. The CDR3 nucleotides read TGTGCCAGCAGCCGGGATGGACGGCGCGGCTACACCTTC.

This sequence joins TRBV20-1 and TRBJ2-7; D call uncertain. Looked up from germline, CDR1 is DFQATT and CDR2 is SNEGSKA (reference sequence). This CDR3 contains 14 residues. The V end was cut by 0 bases, the J end by 7 bases, with 16 bases between. CDR3 residues: CSARDTPLVLEQYF. The CDR3 bases are TGCAGTGCTAGAGACACTCCTCTCGTATTAGAGCAGTACTTC.

This clonotype was observed many times. This chain links TRBV12-3 or TRBV12-4 with TRBJ2-5, with D unresolved. The CDR3 extends over 12 amino acids. Deletions cut 5 bases from V and 4 bases from J, with 8 bases between. The DNA for the CDR3 is TGTGCCAGCAGTATACTCCCAGAGACCCAGTACTTC. Translation gives CASSILPETQYF.

The chain combines TRBV25-1 with TRBJ2-3, with D uncertain. In germline, CDR1 is MGHDK, CDR2 SYGVNS. This CDR3 is 14 amino acids long. V was shortened by 3 bases and J by 4 bases, with 11 bases between the two germline ends. The CDR3 sequence is CASSEGQIPDTQYF. In nucleotides, the CDR3 is TGTGCCAGCAGTGAGGGCCAGATCCCAGATACGCAGTATTTT.

This clonotype is a singleton in its sample. The chain is built from TRBV10-3 and TRBJ2-7, with D perhaps assigned TRBD1 or TRBD2 (6 bases each). The CDR3 spans 14 residues. Germline V CDR1 and CDR2: ENHRY, SYGVKD. V dropped 6 bases and J dropped 2 bases, with 14 bases sitting between them. The chain's CDR3 is CAIRGGQRTYEQYF. For the CDR3, the DNA is TGTGCCATCAGGGGAGGACAGCGAACCTACGAGCAGTACTTC.

This clonotype was counted many times. The chain uses TRBV7-2 and TRBJ2-7, with 9 bases lining up with TRBD1. V shed 5 bases, J shed 3 bases, and the junction held 5 bases outside the gene matches. Germline CDR1 SGHTA, CDR2 FQGNSA. The CDR3 has 14 amino acids. CDR3 sequence: CASSPPGQGYEQYF. CDR3 DNA sequence: TGTGCCAGCAGCCCCCCGGGACAGGGCTACGAGCAGTACTTC.

This rearrangement joins TRBV15 to TRBJ1-2; D is unresolved. In germline, CDR1 is LNHNV, CDR2 YYDKDF (reference sequence). With 0 bases removed from V and 4 bases from J, the gap between germline ends came to 18 bases. The CDR3 is 17 amino acids. The CDR3 is CATSRDDSGVKAYGYTF. CDR3 DNA sequence: TGTGCCACCAGCAGAGACGATTCAGGTGTAAAGGCCTATGGCTACACCTTC. Variable domain in full (rest from reference TRBV15 and TRBJ1-2): DAMVIQNPRYQVTQFGKPVTLSCSQTLNHNVMYWYQQKSSQAPKLLFHYYDKDFNNEADTPDNFQSRRPNTSFCFLDIRSPGLGDTAMYLCATSRDDSGVKAYGYTFGSGTRLTVV.

The V and J genes are TRBV20-1 and TRBJ1-4; tentative D call: TRBD1 (5 bases). The ends were cut back, 6 bases at V and 6 bases at J, with 20 bases in the middle. Germline values: CDR1 DFQATT, CDR2 SNEGSKA (reference sequence). The length of the CDR3 is 15 residues. CDR3 DNA sequence: TGCAGTGCCAGGGACGACGGCGAAGGGGATGAAAAACTGTTTTTT. Protein: CSARDDGEGDEKLFF.

A remark on this clonotype: A single base separates this from a much larger clone, so it may be a read error. This CDR3 reads CASSDKQGADGYTF. CDR3 bases: TGTGCCAGCAGCGATAAACAGGGGGCCGATGGCTACACCTTC. The J gene is TRBJ1-2, the V gene TRBV7-8, with 9 bases matching TRBD1. This CDR3 is 14 amino acids long. Germline CDR1 reads SGHVS; CDR2 reads FQNEAQ. The V segment lost 5 bases and the J segment 6 bases; nucleotides outside the gene matches: 7. The entire variable domain, with the rest obtained from reference TRBV7-8 and TRBJ1-2, is as follows: GAGVSQSPRYKVAKRGQDVALRCDPISGHVSLFWYQQALGQGPEFLTYFQNEAQLDKSGLPSDRFFAERPEGSVSTLKIQRTQQEDSAVYLCASSDKQGADGYTFGSGTRLTVV.

The chain carries TRBV13 and TRBJ2-7; 9 positions agree with TRBD1. This CDR3 is 14 amino acids long. Germline V CDR1 and CDR2: PRHDT, FYEKMQ (reference sequence). The V and J ends lost 3 bases and 3 bases, in that order; junction bases with no gene match: 3. In DNA form, the CDR3 reads TGTGCCAGCAGCTTCTCGACAGGGGGCTACGAGCAGTACTTC. Residues: CASSFSTGGYEQYF.

The chain combines TRBV7-9 with TRBJ1-2; D may be TRBD1 (6 bases). The V gene's germline CDR1 is SEHNR and CDR2 FQNEAQ (reference sequence). V lost 6 bases and J 3 bases, leaving 23 bases between the germline ends. The CDR3 contains 17 residues. The CDR3 region has the DNA TGTGCCAGCAGTAATAAAGGTCGCGACAGGCGGTACTATGGCTACACCTTC. It yields the protein CASSNKGRDRRYYGYTF.

This chain connects TRBV12-3 or TRBV12-4 to TRBJ1-5; D not certain. This CDR3 is 17 amino acids long. The germline V and J ends were trimmed by 6 bases and 0 bases, with 18 bases remaining between them. CDR3 protein: CASRPGPGSNSNQPQHF. CDR3 nucleotides: TGTGCCAGCAGACCTGGCCCTGGTTCCAATAGCAATCAGCCCCAGCATTTT.

CDR3 in DNA: TGTGCCAGCAGCCAAGGAACACGGACGGGGGGCGAGACTGAAGCTTTCTTT. It is translated as CASSQGTRTGGETEAFF. The chain joins TRBV14 to TRBJ1-1; possible D gene TRBD1, 6 bases. From germline, CDR1 is SGHDN and CDR2 FVKESK. The V gene lost 1 base and the J gene lost 5 bases, with 20 bases spanning the gap. The CDR3 is 17 amino acids.

Only a few counts were recorded for this clonotype. The rearrangement links TRBV14 to TRBJ2-7, with TRBD2 matching over 7 bases. The CDR3 contains 15 residues. The J segment lost 0 bases and the V segment lost 5 bases, leaving 7 bases of the junction unmatched. Germline CDR1 is SGHDN and CDR2 is FVKESK. Here the CDR3 reads CASSATSSFSYEQYF. The CDR3 DNA sequence: TGTGCCAGCAGCGCGACTAGCTCCTTCTCCTACGAGCAGTACTTC.

This clonotype was picked up many times. The chain is built from TRBV10-3 and TRBJ1-3; D is uncertain. Trimming left V 3 bases short and J 0 bases short, with 6 bases between. CDR3 length equals 14 residues. Per the germline V gene, CDR1 is ENHRY and CDR2 is SYGVKD. CDR3 residues: CAISDVNSGNTIYF. Here the CDR3 DNA reads TGTGCCATCAGTGACGTCAACTCTGGAAACACCATATATTTT.

The chain has TRBV25-1 and TRBJ1-3; maybe TRBD1 (6 bases). The CDR3 consists of 16 residues. In germline, CDR1 is MGHDK, CDR2 SYGVNS. The V gene lost 4 bases and the J gene lost 4 bases, with 17 bases spanning the gap. For the CDR3, the DNA is TGTGCCAGCAGTGCGGTCGAGGGGGGGTACGGAAACACCATATATTTT. This sequence encodes CASSAVEGGYGNTIYF.

This clonotype showed up many times. The genes are TRBV20-1 and TRBJ1-4, with a possible D match to TRBD1 (6 bases). Trimming shortened V by 1 base and J by 10 bases, and 13 bases separated the two germline ends. This CDR3 spans 13 amino acids. Germline V gene lookup returns CDR1 DFQATT and CDR2 SNEGSKA (reference sequence). This CDR3 is CSARGGAWGKLFF. The CDR3 coding sequence is TGCAGTGCTAGAGGGGGGGCCTGGGGAAAACTGTTTTTT.

This chain links TRBV10-3 with TRBJ2-5; D gene unclear. The CDR3 sequence is 13 residues long. V was shortened by 4 bases and J by 5 bases, with 11 bases between the two germline ends. Germline V CDR1 and CDR2: ENHRY, SYGVKD. This CDR3 is CAISGVGGETQYF. The CDR3 nucleotides read TGTGCCATCAGTGGCGTGGGTGGGGAGACCCAGTACTTC.

This clonotype has only a few counts. This chain connects TRBV7-2 to TRBJ1-1; D not resolved. The CDR3 sequence is 14 residues long. V lost 1 base and J lost 3, with 9 bases in between. Germline loops: CDR1 SGHTA, CDR2 FQGNSA. CDR3 region: CASSLGTFDTEAFF. The DNA of the CDR3 is TGTGCCAGCAGCTTAGGGACGTTTGACACTGAAGCTTTCTTT.

This sequence joins TRBV19 and TRBJ2-7; possibly TRBD1 for D (5 bases). Trimming shortened V by 3 bases and J by 3 bases, and 12 bases separated the two germline ends. The V gene's germline CDR1 is LNHDA and CDR2 SQIVND (reference sequence). This CDR3 is 14 amino acids long. As DNA, the CDR3 is TGTGCCAGTAGTATCGGTCAGGGTGACTACGAGCAGTACTTC. Its protein product is CASSIGQGDYEQYF.

This sequence joins TRBV5-1 and TRBJ2-7; possibly TRBD1 for D (5 bases). CDR1 is SGHRS, CDR2 YFSETQ, per germline. The CDR3 is made up of 14 amino acids. V was clipped by 5 bases and J by 3 bases, with 15 bases between them. This CDR3 is CASSSTVRDYEQYF. In DNA form, the CDR3 reads TGCGCCAGCAGTTCGACAGTTAGGGACTACGAGCAGTACTTC.

The table lists this clonotype with a few counts. The V gene is TRBV29-1, the J gene TRBJ2-7, with D possibly being TRBD1 or TRBD2 (6 bases each). Germline V gives CDR1 SQVTM, CDR2 ANQGSEA. The CDR3 contains 13 residues. V shed 3 bases and J shed 3 bases, with 12 bases lying between them. In nucleotides, the CDR3 is TGCAGCGTTGAGGAGGGGGAAGGCTACGAGCAGTACTTC. Protein sequence: CSVEEGEGYEQYF.